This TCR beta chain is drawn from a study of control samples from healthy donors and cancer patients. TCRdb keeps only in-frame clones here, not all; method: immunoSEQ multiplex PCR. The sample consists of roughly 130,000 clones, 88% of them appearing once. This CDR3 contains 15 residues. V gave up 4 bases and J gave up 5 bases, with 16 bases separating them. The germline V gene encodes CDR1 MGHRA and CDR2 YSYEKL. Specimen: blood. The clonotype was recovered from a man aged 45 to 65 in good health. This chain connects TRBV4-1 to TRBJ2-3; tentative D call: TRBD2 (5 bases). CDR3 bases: TGCGCCAGCAGCCCTCTAAAGGAGGACGGAGATACGCAGTATTTT. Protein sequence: CASSPLKEDGDTQYF.